Presented here are 15 T cell receptor beta chains from one specimen sequenced in a study of blood T cell repertoires in COVID-19. Clones were read by immunoSEQ multiplex PCR, and TCRdb kept only the in-frame ones, dropping some. Of about 82,000 clones listed, around 82% are singletons. Sequencing was performed on peripheral blood. The receptors shown here come from a man aged 45-60 years with active or convalescent COVID-19.

The genes are TRBV12-3 or TRBV12-4 and TRBJ2-7; 7 nucleotides match TRBD1. After removal of 7 bases from V and 3 bases from J, the junction contained 6 bases not matched to a gene. The CDR3 totals 13 residues. Here the CDR3 reads CASTMGQNYEQYF. The CDR3 DNA is TGTGCCAGCACAATGGGACAGAACTACGAGCAGTACTTC.

The V call is TRBV4-1, the J call TRBJ1-1; D is unresolved. The germline V gene encodes CDR1 MGHRA and CDR2 YSYEKL. This CDR3 comprises 14 residues. The V and J ends lost 2 bases and 1 base respectively, with 8 bases between them. The CDR3 here is CASSQTQANTEAFF. The CDR3, as DNA: TGCGCCAGCAGCCAAACCCAGGCGAACACTGAAGCTTTCTTT.

The V gene is TRBV18, the J gene TRBJ1-5, with a possible D match to TRBD1 (6 bases). Germline CDR1 reads KGHSH; CDR2 reads LQKENI. V lost 4 bases and J 2 bases, leaving 12 bases between the germline ends. The CDR3 is made up of 15 amino acids. The CDR3 nucleotides are TGTGCCAGCTCACTAGGCGGGGGCGGCAATCAGCCCCAGCATTTT. Translating gives CASSLGGGGNQPQHF.

The chain couples TRBV18 to TRBJ2-3; maybe TRBD1 (5 bases). The CDR3 is 17 amino acids. Trimming shortened V by 0 bases and J by 4 bases, and 17 bases separated the two germline ends. Germline-derived CDR1 and CDR2 are KGHSH and LQKENI. The CDR3 sequence: CASSPPVGQGEADTQYF. The CDR3 coding sequence is TGTGCCAGCTCACCACCGGTAGGGCAGGGCGAGGCAGATACGCAGTATTTT.

Remarks on this clone: This may stem from a read error, because a much larger clone lies one nucleotide away. This same CDR3 is encoded by further DNA sequences in the sample. The chain joins TRBV7-2 to TRBJ2-7, with TRBD1 identical over 8 bases. This CDR3 is 13 amino acids long. In germline, CDR1 is SGHTA, CDR2 FQGNSA. The V gene end was trimmed by 1 base and the J gene end by 4 bases; junction bases not matched to a gene: 0. CDR3 loop: CASSLGTGYEQYF. The CDR3 region has the DNA TGTGCCAGCAGCTTAGGGACAGGGTACGAGCAGTACTTC.

The chain has TRBV6-5 and TRBJ2-5; D perhaps matches TRBD1 (6 bases). The CDR3 sequence is 13 residues long. Trimming took 8 bases from V and 0 from J, leaving 10 bases between them. Germline CDR1 reads MNHEY; CDR2 reads SVGAGI. The CDR3 nucleotides read TGTGCCAGCCAGAGGACAGACCAAGAGACCCAGTACTTC. Its translation is CASQRTDQETQYF.

Concerning this clone itself: The same CDR3 can be traced to other DNA sequences in this sample. DNA for the CDR3: TGTGCCAGCAGCCGCCAGGGTGGCACTGAAGCTTTCTTT. Protein: CASSRQGGTEAFF. The genes are TRBV7-2 and TRBJ1-1, with a possible D match to TRBD1 (5 bases). The CDR3 length is 13 residues. Trimming stripped 5 bases from V and 4 bases from J, with 11 bases between. The V gene's germline CDR1 is SGHTA and CDR2 FQGNSA.

The J gene is TRBJ2-1, the V gene TRBV7-9; D possibly corresponds to TRBD2 (5 bases). This CDR3 has 16 amino acids. Trimming shortened V by 5 bases and J by 0 bases, and 14 bases separated the two germline ends. Germline CDR1 is SEHNR and CDR2 is FQNEAQ (reference sequence). CDR3 residues: CASSRGGPTSYNEQFF. The CDR3 DNA is TGTGCCAGCAGCCGAGGAGGCCCTACCTCCTACAATGAGCAGTTCTTC.

The chain joins TRBV10-3 to TRBJ2-3, with a possible D match to TRBD1 (6 bases). Trimming removed 4 bases from V and 0 bases from J, with 11 bases in between. CDR3 length equals 15 residues. CDR1 is ENHRY, CDR2 SYGVKD, per germline. CDR3 region: CAISGGPGSTDTQYF. The CDR3 bases are TGTGCCATCAGTGGGGGGCCCGGTAGCACAGATACGCAGTATTTT.

The CDR3 spells CASSLAGIEETQYF. CDR3 coding DNA: TGTGCCAGCAGCTTGGCGGGAATAGAAGAGACCCAGTACTTC. This chain connects TRBV5-4 to TRBJ2-5; the D gene is possibly TRBD2 (5 bases). Germline lookup yields CDR1 SGHNT and CDR2 YYREEE (reference sequence). V lost 0 bases to trimming and J lost 3 bases, with 9 bases between them. The length of the CDR3 is 14 residues.

V gene TRBV6-5 combines with J gene TRBJ2-7; 8 positions agree with TRBD2. The CDR3 has 13 amino acids. The V and J ends lost 6 bases and 4 bases, in that order; junction bases with no gene match: 5. Germline V CDR1 and CDR2: MNHEY, SVGAGI. The CDR3 loop is CASRPGGMYEQYV. CDR3 bases: TGTGCCAGCAGACCGGGGGGGATGTACGAGCAGTACGTC.

This clone was seen only a few times. The same CDR3 also results from other DNA sequences found in this sample. The chain recombines TRBV20-1 with TRBJ2-7, with TRBD1 as a possible D gene (5 bases). V was trimmed by 1 base and J by 5 bases, leaving 6 bases between them. The CDR3 has 11 residues. CDR1 is DFQATT, CDR2 SNEGSKA, per germline (reference sequence). The CDR3 sequence is CSARAGHEQYV. DNA for the CDR3: TGCAGTGCTAGAGCAGGGCACGAGCAGTACGTC.

The CDR3 DNA follows: TGTGCCAGCAGCTGGAGCACTGAAGCTTTCTTT. It yields the protein CASSWSTEAFF. The chain is built from TRBV2 and TRBJ1-1; no reliable D call. This CDR3 is 11 amino acids long. The ends were cut back, 6 bases at V and 4 bases at J, with 6 bases in the middle. From germline, CDR1 is SNHLY and CDR2 FYNNEI.

V and J are TRBV4-1 and TRBJ2-3; TRBD2 agrees at 12 bases. The CDR3 has 15 residues. Germline CDR1 is MGHRA and CDR2 is YSYEKL. With V trimmed by 7 bases and J by 0 bases, 2 bases remained unmatched. The CDR3 spells CASTSGGASTDTQYF. The CDR3 bases are TGCGCCAGCACTAGCGGGGGGGCGAGCACAGATACGCAGTATTTT.

The chain links TRBV4-1 to TRBJ1-5; D is unresolved. V was cut by 3 bases and J by 4 bases, with 10 bases left in between. This CDR3 has 14 residues. Germline lookup yields CDR1 MGHRA and CDR2 YSYEKL. The CDR3 reads CASSHSTGNQPQHF. The DNA for the CDR3 is TGCGCCAGCAGCCATTCGACTGGGAATCAGCCCCAGCATTTT.